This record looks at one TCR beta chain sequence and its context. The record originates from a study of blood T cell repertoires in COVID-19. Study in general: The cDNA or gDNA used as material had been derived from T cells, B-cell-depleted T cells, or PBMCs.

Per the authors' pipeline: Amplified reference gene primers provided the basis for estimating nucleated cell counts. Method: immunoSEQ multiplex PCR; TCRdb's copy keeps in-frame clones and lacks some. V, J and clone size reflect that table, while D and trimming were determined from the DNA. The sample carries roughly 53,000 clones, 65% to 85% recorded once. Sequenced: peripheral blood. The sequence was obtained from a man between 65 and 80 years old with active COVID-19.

This chain's CDR3 is CASSSGGSNQPQHF. The CDR3 DNA is TGTGCCAGCAGTTCCGGGGGGAGCAATCAGCCCCAGCATTTT. The chain couples TRBV28 to TRBJ1-5; tentative D call: TRBD1 (5 bases). The CDR3 extends over 14 amino acids. Trimming shortened V by 4 bases and J by 1 base, and 8 bases separated the two germline ends. Germline CDR1 MDHEN, CDR2 SYDVKM.